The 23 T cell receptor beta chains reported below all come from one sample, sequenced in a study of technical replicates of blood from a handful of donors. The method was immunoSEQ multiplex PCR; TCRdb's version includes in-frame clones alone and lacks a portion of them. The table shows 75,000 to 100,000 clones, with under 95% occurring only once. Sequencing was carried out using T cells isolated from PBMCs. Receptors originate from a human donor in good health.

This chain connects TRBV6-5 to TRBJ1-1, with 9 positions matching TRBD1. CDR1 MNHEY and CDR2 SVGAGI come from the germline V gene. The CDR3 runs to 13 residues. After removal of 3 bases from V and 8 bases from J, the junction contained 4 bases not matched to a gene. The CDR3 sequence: CASSYYGTGEAFF. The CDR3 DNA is TGTGCCAGCAGTTATTACGGGACAGGGGAAGCTTTCTTT.

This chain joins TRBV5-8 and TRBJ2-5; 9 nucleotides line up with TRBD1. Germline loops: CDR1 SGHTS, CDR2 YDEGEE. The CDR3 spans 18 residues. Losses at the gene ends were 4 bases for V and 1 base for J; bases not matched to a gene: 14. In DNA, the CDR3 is TGTGCCAGCAGCCCCACACGACTACAGGGGGCGCGCCAAGAGACCCAGTACTTC. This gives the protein CASSPTRLQGARQETQYF.

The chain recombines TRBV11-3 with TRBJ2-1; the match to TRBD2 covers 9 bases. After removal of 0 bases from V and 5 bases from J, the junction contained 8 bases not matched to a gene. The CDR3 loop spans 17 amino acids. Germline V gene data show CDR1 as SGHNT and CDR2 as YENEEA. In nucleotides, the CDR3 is TGTGCCAGCAGCTTAGATTGGGCGGGAGGGCGACACAATGAGCAGTTCTTC. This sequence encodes CASSLDWAGGRHNEQFF.

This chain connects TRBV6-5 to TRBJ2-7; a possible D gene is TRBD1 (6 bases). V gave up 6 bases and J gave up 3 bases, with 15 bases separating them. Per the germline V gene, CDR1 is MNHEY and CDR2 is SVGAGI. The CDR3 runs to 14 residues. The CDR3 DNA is TGTGCCAGCAGCCCCGCCGGGACAATCTACGAGCAGTACTTC. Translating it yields CASSPAGTIYEQYF.

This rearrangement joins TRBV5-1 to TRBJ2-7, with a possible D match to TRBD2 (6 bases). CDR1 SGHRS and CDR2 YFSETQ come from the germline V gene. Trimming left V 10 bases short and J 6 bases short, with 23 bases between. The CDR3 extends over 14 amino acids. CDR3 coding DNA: TGCGCCGGAGGGACTCCACCGTCCCCCATCGAGCAGTACTTC. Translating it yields CAGGTPPSPIEQYF.

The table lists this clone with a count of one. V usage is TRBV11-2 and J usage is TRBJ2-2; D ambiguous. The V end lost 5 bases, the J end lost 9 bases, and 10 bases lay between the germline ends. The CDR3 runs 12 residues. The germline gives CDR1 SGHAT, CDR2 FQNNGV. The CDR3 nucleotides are TGTGCCAGCAGCCCTCTCAACTGGGAGCTGTTTTTT. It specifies CASSPLNWELFF.

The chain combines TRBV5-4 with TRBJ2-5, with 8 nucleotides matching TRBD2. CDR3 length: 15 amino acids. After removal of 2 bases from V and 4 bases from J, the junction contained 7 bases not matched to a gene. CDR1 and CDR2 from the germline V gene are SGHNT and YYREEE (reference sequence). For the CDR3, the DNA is TGTGCCAGCAGCTTCCCCGGGCTAGCGGGAGAGACCCAGTACTTC. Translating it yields CASSFPGLAGETQYF.

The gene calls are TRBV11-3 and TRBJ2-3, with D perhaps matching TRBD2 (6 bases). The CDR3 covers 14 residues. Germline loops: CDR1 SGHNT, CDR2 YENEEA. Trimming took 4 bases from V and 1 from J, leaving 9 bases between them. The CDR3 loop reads CASSSGEGTDTQYF. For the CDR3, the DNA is TGTGCCAGCAGCTCGGGGGAGGGCACAGATACGCAGTATTTT. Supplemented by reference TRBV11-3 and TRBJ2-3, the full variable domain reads EAGVVQSPRYKIIEKKQPVAFWCNPISGHNTLYWYLQNLGQGPELLIRYENEEAVDDSQLPKDRFSAERLKGVDSTLKIQPAELGDSAVYLCASSSGEGTDTQYFGPGTRLTVL.

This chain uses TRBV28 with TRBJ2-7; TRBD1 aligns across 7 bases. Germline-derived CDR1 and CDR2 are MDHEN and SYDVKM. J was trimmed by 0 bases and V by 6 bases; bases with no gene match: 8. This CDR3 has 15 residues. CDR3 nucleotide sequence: TGTGCCAGCAGCGGTCCCACAGGGGCCTCCTACGAGCAGTACTTC. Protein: CASSGPTGASYEQYF.

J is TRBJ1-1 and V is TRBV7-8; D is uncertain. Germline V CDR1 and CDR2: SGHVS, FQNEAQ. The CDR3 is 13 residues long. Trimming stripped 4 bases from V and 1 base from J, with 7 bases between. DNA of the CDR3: TGTGCCAGCAGCTCACTTGGGAACACTGAAGCTTTCTTT. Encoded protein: CASSSLGNTEAFF.

The CDR3 is CASSQGQGSAEAFF. The CDR3 DNA follows: TGCGCCAGCAGCCAAGGTCAGGGAAGCGCTGAAGCTTTCTTT. The rearrangement links TRBV4-1 to TRBJ1-1, with D perhaps matching TRBD1 (5 bases). Germline loops: CDR1 MGHRA, CDR2 YSYEKL. Trimming took 1 base from V and 6 from J, leaving 12 bases between them. The CDR3 runs to 14 residues.

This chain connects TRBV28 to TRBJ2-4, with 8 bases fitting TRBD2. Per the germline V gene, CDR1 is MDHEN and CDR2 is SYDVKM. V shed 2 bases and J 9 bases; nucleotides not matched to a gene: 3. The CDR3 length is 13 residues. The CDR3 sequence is CASSLGREAIQYF. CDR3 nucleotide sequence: TGTGCCAGCAGTTTAGGGCGGGAGGCCATTCAGTACTTC. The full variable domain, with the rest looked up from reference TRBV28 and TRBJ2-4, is DVKVTQSSRYLVKRTGEKVFLECVQDMDHENMFWYRQDPGLGLRLIYFSYDVKMKEKGDIPEGYSVSREKKERFSLILESASTNQTSMYLCASSLGREAIQYFGAGTRLSVL.

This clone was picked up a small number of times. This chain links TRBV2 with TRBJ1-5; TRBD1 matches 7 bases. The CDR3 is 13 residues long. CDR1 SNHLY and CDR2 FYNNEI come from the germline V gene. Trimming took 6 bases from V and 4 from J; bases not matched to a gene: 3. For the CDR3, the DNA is TGTGCCAGCAGATACAGGGGAAATCAGCCCCAGCATTTT. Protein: CASRYRGNQPQHF.

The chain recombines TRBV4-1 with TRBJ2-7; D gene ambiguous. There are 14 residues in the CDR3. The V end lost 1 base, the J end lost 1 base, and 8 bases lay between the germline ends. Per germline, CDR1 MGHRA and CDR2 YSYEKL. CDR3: CASSQGELSYEQYF. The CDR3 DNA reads TGCGCCAGCAGCCAAGGAGAACTGTCCTACGAGCAGTACTTC.

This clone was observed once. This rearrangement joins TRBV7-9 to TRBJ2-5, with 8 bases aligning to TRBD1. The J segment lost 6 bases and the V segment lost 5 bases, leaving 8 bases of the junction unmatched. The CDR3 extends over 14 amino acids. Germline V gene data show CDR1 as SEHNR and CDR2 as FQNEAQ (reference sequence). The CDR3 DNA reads TGTGCCAGCAGCGACCGACAGGGGACGCAGACCCAGTACTTC. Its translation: CASSDRQGTQTQYF.

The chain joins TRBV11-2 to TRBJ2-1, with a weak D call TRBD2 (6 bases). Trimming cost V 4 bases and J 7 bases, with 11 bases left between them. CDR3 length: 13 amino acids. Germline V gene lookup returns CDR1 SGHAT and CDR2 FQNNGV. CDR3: CASSSWEVNEQFF. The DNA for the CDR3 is TGTGCCAGCAGCTCCTGGGAGGTAAATGAGCAGTTCTTC.

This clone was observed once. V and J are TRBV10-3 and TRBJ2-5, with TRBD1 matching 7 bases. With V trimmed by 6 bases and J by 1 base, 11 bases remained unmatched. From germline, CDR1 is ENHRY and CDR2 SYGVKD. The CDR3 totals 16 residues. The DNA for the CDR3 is TGTGCCATCAGCGTACATAGACAGGGAACCCAAGAGACCCAGTACTTC. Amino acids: CAISVHRQGTQETQYF.

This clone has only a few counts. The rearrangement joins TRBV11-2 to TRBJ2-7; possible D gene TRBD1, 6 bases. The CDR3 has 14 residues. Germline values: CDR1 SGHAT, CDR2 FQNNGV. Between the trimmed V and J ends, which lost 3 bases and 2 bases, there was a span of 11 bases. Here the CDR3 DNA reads TGTGCCAGCAGCTTCTCCAGGGGCGCCTACGAGCAGTACTTC. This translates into CASSFSRGAYEQYF.

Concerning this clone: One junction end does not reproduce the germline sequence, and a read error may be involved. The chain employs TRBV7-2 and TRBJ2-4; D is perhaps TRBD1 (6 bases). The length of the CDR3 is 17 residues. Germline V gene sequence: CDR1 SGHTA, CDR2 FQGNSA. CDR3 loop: CASSLVKLRTAENIQYF. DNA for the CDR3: TGTGCCAGCAGCTTAGTAAAGCTAAGGACAGCCGAAAACATTCAGTACTTC.

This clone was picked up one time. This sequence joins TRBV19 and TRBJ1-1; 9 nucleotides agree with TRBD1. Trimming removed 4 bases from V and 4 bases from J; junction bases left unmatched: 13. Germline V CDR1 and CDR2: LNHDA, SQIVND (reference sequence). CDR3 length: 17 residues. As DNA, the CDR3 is TGTGCCAGTAGTACGGGACAGGGAAGTCCGGTTCGCACTGAAGCTTTCTTT. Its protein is CASSTGQGSPVRTEAFF.

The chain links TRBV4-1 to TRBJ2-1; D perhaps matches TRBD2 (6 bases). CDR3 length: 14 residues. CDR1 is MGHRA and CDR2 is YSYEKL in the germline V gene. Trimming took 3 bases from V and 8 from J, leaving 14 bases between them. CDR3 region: CASSQNPSADEQFF. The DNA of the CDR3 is TGCGCCAGCAGCCAGAACCCTAGCGCAGATGAGCAGTTCTTC.

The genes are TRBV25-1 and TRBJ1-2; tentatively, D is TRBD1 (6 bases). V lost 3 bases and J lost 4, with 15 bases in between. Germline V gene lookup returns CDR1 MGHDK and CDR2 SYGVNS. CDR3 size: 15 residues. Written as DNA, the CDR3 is TGTGCCAGCAGTGATGGGAGAACAGGGCCCTATGGCTACACCTTC. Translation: CASSDGRTGPYGYTF.

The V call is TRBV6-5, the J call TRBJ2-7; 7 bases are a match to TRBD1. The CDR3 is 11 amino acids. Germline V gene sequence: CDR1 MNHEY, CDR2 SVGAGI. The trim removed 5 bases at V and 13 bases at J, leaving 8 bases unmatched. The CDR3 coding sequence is TGTGCCAGCAGTCGACAGGGCCTCCTCTACTTC. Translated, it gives CASSRQGLLYF.